The present TCR beta chain was sequenced within a study of cytomegalovirus exposure and HLA in healthy donors. Study outcomes and limitations: A later analysis found that most CMV-associated TCR beta chains appeared HLA-restricted. Presence/absence analyses assumed roughly uniform sequencing depth across donors.

A remark on this clone: The antigen remains unidentified.

Use of 60 Vbeta and 13 Jbeta primers characterized the PCR. Profiled with immunoSEQ multiplex PCR; TCRdb holds only in-frame clones, not every one. The sample shows over 150,000 clones, 78% of them seen only once. The V gene's germline CDR1 is LNHDA and CDR2 SQIVND (reference sequence). This CDR3 spans 15 amino acids. V was clipped by 3 bases and J by 0 bases; unmatched bases: 5. This clonotype was obtained from a woman aged 50 to 60 in good health and CMV-seropositive. This chain joins TRBV19 and TRBJ2-7; 7 bases align to TRBD2. Sequences were obtained from PBMCs. The CDR3 coding sequence is TGTGCCAGTAGTATTGGGGCGGGGGTCTCCTACGAGCAGTACTTC. Protein: CASSIGAGVSYEQYF.